A single sample gave rise to the 3 T cell receptor beta chains below, sequenced in a study of technical replicates of blood from a few donors. The table came from immunoSEQ multiplex PCR; TCRdb's copy has only in-frame clones and leaves some out. The table has about 70,000 clones, roughly 97% seen once. The sequenced sample consisted of T cells isolated from PBMCs. The receptors come from a human donor in good health.

This sequence joins TRBV30 and TRBJ2-7, with 7 bases lining up with TRBD1. CDR1 is GTSNPN, CDR2 SVGIG, per germline (reference sequence). V lost 5 bases, J lost 6 bases, and 10 bases stayed unmatched. CDR3 length: 13 amino acids. CDR3 sequence: CAWGDSLGLEQYF. The CDR3 region has the DNA TGTGCCTGGGGGGACAGTCTCGGTCTCGAGCAGTACTTC.

The chain combines TRBV5-6 with TRBJ2-1; 11 bases line up with TRBD2. Germline V gene lookup returns CDR1 SGHDT and CDR2 YYEEEE. V dropped 3 bases and J dropped 6; count of bases not matched to a gene: 2. This CDR3 spans 14 amino acids. The CDR3 loop is CASSSTSGSNEQFF. CDR3 nucleotides: TGTGCCAGCAGCTCTACTAGCGGGAGCAATGAGCAGTTCTTC.

The genes are TRBV5-1 and TRBJ1-6; D gene uncertain. Germline loops: CDR1 SGHRS, CDR2 YFSETQ. The CDR3 runs 14 residues. V was clipped by 0 bases and J by 6 bases, with 7 bases between them. The CDR3 region is CASSLGPTNSPLHF. CDR3 bases: TGCGCCAGCAGCTTGGGGCCCACTAATTCACCCCTCCACTTT. Combining the CDR3 with reference TRBV5-1 and TRBJ1-6 gives the whole variable domain KAGVTQTPRYLIKTRGQQVTLSCSPISGHRSVSWYQQTPGQGLQFLFEYFSETQRNKGNFPGRFSGRQFSNSRSEMNVSTLELGDSALYLCASSLGPTNSPLHFGNGTRLTVT.